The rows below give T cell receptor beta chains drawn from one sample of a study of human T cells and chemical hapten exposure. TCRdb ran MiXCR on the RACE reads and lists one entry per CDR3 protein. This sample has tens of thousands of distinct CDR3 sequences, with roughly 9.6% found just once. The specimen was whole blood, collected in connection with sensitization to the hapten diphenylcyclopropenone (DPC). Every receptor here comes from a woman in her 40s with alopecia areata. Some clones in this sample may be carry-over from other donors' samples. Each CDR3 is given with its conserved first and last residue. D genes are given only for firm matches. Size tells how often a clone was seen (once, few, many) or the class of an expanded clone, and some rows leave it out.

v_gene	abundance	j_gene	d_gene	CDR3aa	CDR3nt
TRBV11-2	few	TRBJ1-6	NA	CASSFVTGSNSPLHF	TGTGCCAGCAGCTTCGTGACAGGCTCTAATTCACCCCTCCACTTT
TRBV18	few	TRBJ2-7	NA	CASSPVSADLSYEQYF	TGTGCCAGCTCACCTGTATCGGCAGACCTATCCTACGAGCAGTACTTC
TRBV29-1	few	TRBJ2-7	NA	CSAGPATYEQYF	TGCAGCGCCGGACCTGCCACCTACGAGCAGTACTTC
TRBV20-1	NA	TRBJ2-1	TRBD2	CSGILGAGVYNEQFF	TGCAGTGGTATCCTCGGTGCGGGAGTCTACAATGAGCAGTTCTTC
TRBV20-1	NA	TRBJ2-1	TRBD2	CSARGSSGRAVYSYNEQFF	TGCAGTGCTAGAGGGTCGAGCGGGAGGGCCGTCTACTCCTACAATGAGCAGTTCTTC
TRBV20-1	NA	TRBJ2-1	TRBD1	CSATGEDRDAPGDEQFF	TGCAGTGCCACCGGGGAAGACAGGGACGCCCCTGGGGATGAGCAGTTCTTC
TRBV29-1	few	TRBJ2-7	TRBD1	CSVRGGGEQYF	TGCAGCGTGAGAGGGGGCGGCGAGCAGTACTTC
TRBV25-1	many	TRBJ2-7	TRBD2	CASSESQRGLYEQYF	TGTGCCAGCAGTGAATCCCAGCGGGGACTCTACGAGCAGTACTTC
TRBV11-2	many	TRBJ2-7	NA	CASSFLGGTGRSSTYF	TGTGCCAGCAGCTTCTTAGGGGGTACAGGGCGCAGTAGTACGTACTTC
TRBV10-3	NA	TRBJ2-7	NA	CAGGVFGEQYF	TGTGCCGGCGGGGTTTTTGGCGAGCAGTACTTC
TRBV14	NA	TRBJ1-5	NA	CASSRILDGPQHF	TGTGCCAGCAGCCGGATACTCGACGGACCCCAGCATTTT
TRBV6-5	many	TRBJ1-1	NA	CASSYSQNTEAFF	TGTGCCAGCAGTTACTCGCAGAACACTGAAGCTTTCTTT
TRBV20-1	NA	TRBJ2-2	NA	CSAREGQGELFF	TGCAGTGCTAGAGAGGGCCAAGGGGAGCTGTTTTTT
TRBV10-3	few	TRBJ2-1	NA	CAIRTLYNEQFF	TGTGCCATCAGGACCCTCTACAATGAGCAGTTCTTC
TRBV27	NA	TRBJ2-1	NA	CASSFQGNEQFF	TGTGCCAGCAGTTTTCAGGGCAATGAGCAGTTCTTC
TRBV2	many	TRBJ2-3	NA	CASSDRDNTDTQYF	TGTGCCAGCAGTGACAGGGATAACACAGATACGCAGTATTTT
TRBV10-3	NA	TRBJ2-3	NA	CAISLGLLSTDTQYF	TGTGCCATCAGCCTCGGATTGTTGAGCACAGATACGCAGTATTTT
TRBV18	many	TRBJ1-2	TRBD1	CASSPWRQGDFSNYGYTF	TGTGCCAGCTCACCATGGAGACAGGGGGATTTCTCTAACTATGGCTACACCTTC
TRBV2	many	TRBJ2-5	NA	CASSEGSSRETQYF	TGTGCCAGCAGTGAAGGTAGTAGCCGAGAGACCCAGTACTTC
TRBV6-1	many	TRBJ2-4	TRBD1	CAASGQGRAGNIQYF	TGTGCCGCCTCGGGACAGGGGCGGGCGGGAAACATTCAGTACTTC
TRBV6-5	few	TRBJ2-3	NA	CASRPAPRLRDSWPDTQYF	TGTGCCAGCAGGCCTGCCCCGAGACTGCGGGACTCCTGGCCAGATACGCAGTATTTT
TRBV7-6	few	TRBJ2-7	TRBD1	CASSERPGQGGVEQYF	TGTGCCAGCAGCGAGCGGCCGGGACAGGGAGGAGTCGAGCAGTACTTC
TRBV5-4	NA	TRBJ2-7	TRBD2	CASSYPGLAAEQYF	TGTGCCAGCAGCTACCCGGGACTAGCGGCCGAGCAGTACTTC
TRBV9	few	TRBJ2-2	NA	CASSVVSSQGTTGELFF	TGTGCCAGCAGCGTAGTTTCGTCACAGGGCACCACCGGGGAGCTGTTTTTT
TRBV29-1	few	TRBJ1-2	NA	CSVVLDSYGYTF	TGCAGCGTTGTATTGGACAGCTATGGCTACACCTTC
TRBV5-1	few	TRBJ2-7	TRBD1	CASSSGQGVGEQYF	TGCGCCAGCAGTTCTGGACAGGGGGTTGGCGAGCAGTACTTC
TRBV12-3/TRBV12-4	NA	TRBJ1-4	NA	CASTRKENEKLFF	TGTGCCAGCACCCGGAAAGAGAATGAAAAACTGTTTTTT
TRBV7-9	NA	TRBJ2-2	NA	CASSLVSYTGELFF	TGTGCCAGCAGCTTAGTTTCGTACACCGGGGAGCTGTTTTTT
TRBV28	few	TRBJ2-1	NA	CASSLMYNEQFF	TGTGCCAGCAGTTTGATGTACAATGAGCAGTTCTTC
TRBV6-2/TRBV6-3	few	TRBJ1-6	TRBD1	CASSYPDRGRTPLHF	TGTGCCAGCAGTTACCCGGACAGGGGGCGGACACCCCTCCACTTT
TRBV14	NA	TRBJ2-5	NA	CASSSRDGETQYF	TGTGCCAGCAGTTCCAGGGACGGGGAGACCCAGTACTTC
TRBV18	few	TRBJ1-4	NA	CASSPSIGVTPEKLFF	TGTGCCAGCTCACCATCAATTGGGGTGACACCTGAAAAACTGTTTTTT
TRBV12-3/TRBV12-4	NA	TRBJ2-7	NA	CASSFFPGYEQYF	TGTGCCAGCAGTTTTTTCCCGGGTTACGAGCAGTACTTC
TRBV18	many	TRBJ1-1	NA	CASSPRGHLNTEAFF	TGTGCCAGCTCACCAAGGGGACACCTGAACACTGAAGCTTTCTTT
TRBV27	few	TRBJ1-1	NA	CASSVTRRSNTEAFF	TGTGCCAGCAGCGTAACCCGCCGGTCGAACACTGAAGCTTTCTTT
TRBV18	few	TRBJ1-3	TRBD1	CASSPQLWTGTGNTIYF	TGTGCCAGCTCACCACAACTATGGACAGGTACTGGAAACACCATATATTTT
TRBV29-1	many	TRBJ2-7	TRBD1	CSVAKGQNYEQYF	TGCAGCGTAGCCAAGGGACAGAACTACGAGCAGTACTTC
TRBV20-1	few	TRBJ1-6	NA	CSATKGKGDNSPLHF	TGCAGTGCTACCAAGGGAAAGGGCGATAATTCACCCCTCCACTTT
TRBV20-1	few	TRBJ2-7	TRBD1	CSASPNRGHIYEQYF	TGCAGTGCTAGCCCCAACAGGGGGCATATCTACGAGCAGTACTTC
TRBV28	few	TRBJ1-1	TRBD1	CASSFRWDREMNTEAFF	TGTGCCAGCAGTTTTAGATGGGACAGGGAGATGAACACTGAAGCTTTCTTT
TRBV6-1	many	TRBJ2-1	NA	CASLGGSSYNEQFF	TGTGCCAGCCTCGGAGGGAGCTCCTACAATGAGCAGTTCTTC
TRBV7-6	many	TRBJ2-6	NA	CASSLLRNSVLTF	TGTGCCAGCAGCTTATTAAGGAATAGCGTCCTGACTTTC
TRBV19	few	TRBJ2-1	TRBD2	CASTPQASGSSYNEQFF	TGTGCCAGTACCCCCCAAGCTAGCGGGAGCTCCTACAATGAGCAGTTCTTC
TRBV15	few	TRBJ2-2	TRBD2	CATSRESGRRTGELFF	TGTGCCACCAGCAGAGAAAGCGGGAGACGGACCGGGGAGCTGTTTTTT
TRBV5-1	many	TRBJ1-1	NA	CASSLVFANTEAFF	TGCGCCAGCAGCTTGGTCTTTGCGAACACTGAAGCTTTCTTT
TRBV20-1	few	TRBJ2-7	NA	CSATGATYEQYF	TGCAGTGCTACCGGCGCGACCTACGAGCAGTACTTC
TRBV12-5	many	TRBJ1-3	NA	CASGLSSGVTGNTIYF	TGTGCTAGTGGTTTGTCTTCAGGGGTAACTGGAAACACCATATATTTT
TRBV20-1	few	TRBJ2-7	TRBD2	CSATGLAGVYEQYF	TGCAGTGCAACCGGACTAGCGGGGGTCTACGAGCAGTACTTC
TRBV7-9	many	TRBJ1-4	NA	CASTRNGEGTNEKLFF	TGTGCCAGCACCCGAAATGGGGAGGGAACTAATGAAAAACTGTTTTTT
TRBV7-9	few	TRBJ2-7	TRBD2	CASSLYPPLALSYEQYF	TGTGCCAGCAGCCTATACCCGCCACTAGCGTTATCCTACGAGCAGTACTTC
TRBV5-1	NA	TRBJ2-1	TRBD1	CASSLTGDGSYNEQFF	TGCGCCAGCAGCTTGACAGGGGATGGGAGTTACAATGAGCAGTTCTTC
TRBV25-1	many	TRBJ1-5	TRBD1	CASSGTGGGNQPQHF	TGTGCCAGCAGTGGGACAGGGGGAGGCAATCAGCCCCAGCATTTT
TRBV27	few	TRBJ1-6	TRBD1	CASSPRGQGKSPLHF	TGTGCCAGCAGTCCCCGCGGACAGGGCAAATCACCCCTCCACTTT
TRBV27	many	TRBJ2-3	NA	CASSLWVQGGTDTQYF	TGTGCCAGCAGTTTATGGGTACAGGGAGGAACAGATACGCAGTATTTT
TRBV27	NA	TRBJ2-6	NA	CASSPRGLGTGANVLTF	TGTGCCAGCAGTCCAAGGGGCCTAGGGACCGGGGCCAACGTCCTGACTTTC
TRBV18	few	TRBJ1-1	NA	CASSPPRRTEAFF	TGTGCCAGCTCACCCCCTAGGCGGACTGAAGCTTTCTTT
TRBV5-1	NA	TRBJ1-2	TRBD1	CASSSGTGDGYTF	TGCGCCAGCAGCTCCGGGACAGGGGACGGCTACACCTTC